The 24 T cell receptor beta chains presented below share a single source sample, sequenced in a study of shared clonotypes between healthy human individuals. Generated by immunoSEQ multiplex PCR, the TCRdb table keeps only in-frame clones and is missing some. The data show some 1,600,000 clones, with around 98% seen just once and roughly 0.42% held by the top ten. Specimen: naive CD4+ T cells sorted from blood. Subset given: CD45RA+ positively selected. All receptors derive from a man younger than 40 in good health.

V gene TRBV5-1 combines with J gene TRBJ2-1; D unclear. The CDR3 covers 15 residues. The V gene's germline CDR1 is SGHRS and CDR2 YFSETQ. V was cut by 4 bases and J by 0 bases, with 11 bases left in between. The CDR3 here is CASSITSSSYNEQFF. CDR3 DNA: TGCGCCAGCAGCATAACATCGAGCTCCTACAATGAGCAGTTCTTC.

This chain joins TRBV28 and TRBJ1-4, with D possibly TRBD1 on 5 matching bases. V was cut by 6 bases and J by 6 bases, with 20 bases left in between. Germline V gene lookup returns CDR1 MDHEN and CDR2 SYDVKM. The CDR3 spans 16 residues. In DNA, the CDR3 is TGTGCCAGCAGGGGTTTTCCGGGGCGTACGGATGAAAAACTGTTTTTT. Its translation is CASRGFPGRTDEKLFF. Full variable domain (remainder filled in from reference TRBV28 and TRBJ1-4): DVKVTQSSRYLVKRTGEKVFLECVQDMDHENMFWYRQDPGLGLRLIYFSYDVKMKEKGDIPEGYSVSREKKERFSLILESASTNQTSMYLCASRGFPGRTDEKLFFGSGTQLSVL.

This sequence joins TRBV10-3 and TRBJ2-1; 10 bases are shared with TRBD2. V lost 6 bases and J lost 7; bases outside the gene matches: 9. Germline V CDR1 and CDR2: ENHRY, SYGVKD. The CDR3 extends over 15 amino acids. CDR3 sequence: CAIRGASGSLNEQFF. CDR3 in DNA: TGTGCCATCAGGGGGGCTAGCGGGAGTTTGAATGAGCAGTTCTTC.

The V and J genes are TRBV9 and TRBJ2-7; a possible D gene is TRBD1 (5 bases). V lost 0 bases to trimming and J lost 0 bases, with 10 bases between them. The CDR3 spans 15 residues. Germline-derived CDR1 and CDR2 are SGDLS and YYNGEE. CDR3 nucleotide sequence: TGTGCCAGCAGCGTAGAAGTAGGGGACTCCTACGAGCAGTACTTC. This codes for CASSVEVGDSYEQYF. The full variable domain, in which reference TRBV9 and TRBJ2-7 provide the parts outside the CDR3, is DSGVTQTPKHLITATGQRVTLRCSPRSGDLSVYWYQQSLDQGLQFLIQYYNGEERAKGNILERFSAQQFPDLHSELNLSSLELGDSALYFCASSVEVGDSYEQYFGPGTRLTVT.

About this clone: The sample contains more than one DNA sequence encoding this CDR3. The J gene is TRBJ2-7, the V gene TRBV30; D is possibly TRBD1 (6 bases). The CDR3 loop spans 13 amino acids. Trimming stripped 5 bases from V and 2 bases from J, with 13 bases between. Germline assignment: CDR1 GTSNPN and CDR2 SVGIG (reference sequence). The CDR3 DNA reads TGTGCCTGGTCGTTGGGACAAACCTACGAGCAGTACTTC. It translates to CAWSLGQTYEQYF.

The chain couples TRBV11-2 to TRBJ2-7, with 9 bases lining up with TRBD2. Germline CDR1 and CDR2: SGHAT and FQNNGV. Trimming cost V 1 base and J 3 bases; bases outside gene matches: 1. The CDR3 has 14 residues. This CDR3 is CASSLGTSVYEQYF. CDR3 DNA: TGTGCCAGCAGCTTAGGGACTAGCGTCTACGAGCAGTACTTC.

The gene calls are TRBV18 and TRBJ2-5, with a tentative D call TRBD2 (5 bases). Germline values: CDR1 KGHSH, CDR2 LQKENI. V lost 5 bases and J 3 bases, leaving 10 bases between the germline ends. CDR3 size: 13 residues. DNA for the CDR3: TGTGCCAGCTCAGATACGAGGGAAGAGACCCAGTACTTC. It specifies CASSDTREETQYF.

This clone came up once. This sequence joins TRBV29-1 and TRBJ2-7; TRBD2 aligns across 12 bases. Germline CDR1 is SQVTM and CDR2 is ANQGSEA. CDR3 size: 13 residues. Trimming at V came to 5 bases and at J to 5 bases, leaving 4 bases not matched to a gene. CDR3 DNA: TGCAGCGTTCCGGGACTAGCGGGCCACGAGCAGTACTTC. Translated, it gives CSVPGLAGHEQYF.

The chain carries TRBV29-1 and TRBJ2-1, with a weak D call TRBD2 (6 bases). This CDR3 contains 11 residues. Trimming removed 8 bases at V and 4 bases at J, with 9 bases between. From germline, CDR1 is SQVTM and CDR2 ANQGSEA. CDR3 nucleotides: TGCAGCTCGGGAGAGTACAATGAGCAGTTCTTC. Its protein product is CSSGEYNEQFF.

The chain combines TRBV19 with TRBJ2-2; 14 nucleotides align to TRBD2. The V gene's germline CDR1 is LNHDA and CDR2 SQIVND (reference sequence). The CDR3 extends over 16 amino acids. The ends lost 5 bases at V and 6 bases at J; junction bases unmatched: 5. The CDR3 DNA reads as TGTGCCAGTAGTCTGACTAGCGGGAGGGGACCCGGGGAGCTGTTTTTT. It specifies CASSLTSGRGPGELFF. The full variable domain, its missing parts supplied by reference TRBV19 and TRBJ2-2, is DGGITQSPKYLFRKEGQNVTLSCEQNLNHDAMYWYRQDPGQGLRLIYYSQIVNDFQKGDIAEGYSVSREKKESFPLTVTSAQKNPTAFYLCASSLTSGRGPGELFFGEGSRLTVL.

The chain combines TRBV12-1 with TRBJ2-4. TRBV12-1 is annotated as a pseudogene. This CDR3 is 16 amino acids long. Here the CDR3 reads CASRLTGRGPKNIQYF. The CDR3, as DNA: TGTGCCAGCAGGCTGACAGGGCGGGGGCCCAAAAACATTCAGTACTTC.

This sequence joins TRBV6-1 and TRBJ1-2; no firm D call. Deletions cut 6 bases from V and 0 bases from J, with 8 bases between. Germline CDR1 is MNHNS and CDR2 is SASEGT. CDR3 length: 13 residues. CDR3 in amino acids: CASSNGPNYGYTF. CDR3 nucleotides: TGTGCCAGCAGCAACGGGCCTAACTATGGCTACACCTTC.

The genes are TRBV14 and TRBJ2-7; 7 bases are a match to TRBD1. V shed 3 bases and J 3 bases; nucleotides not matched to a gene: 11. CDR1 is SGHDN and CDR2 is FVKESK in the germline V gene. The CDR3 length is 16 residues. This CDR3 is CASSQGPGTVNYEQYF. The CDR3 coding sequence is TGTGCCAGCAGCCAGGGACCTGGGACAGTGAACTACGAGCAGTACTTC.

The chain recombines TRBV7-2 with TRBJ2-7; D tentatively fits TRBD1 or TRBD2 (5 bases each). CDR1 SGHTA and CDR2 FQGNSA come from the germline V gene. This CDR3 is 14 amino acids long. Trimming left V 2 bases short and J 5 bases short, with 13 bases between. Written as DNA, the CDR3 is TGTGCCAGCAGCTTACAGAGGGGCCTGCACGAGCAGTACTTC. Encoded protein: CASSLQRGLHEQYF.

The J gene is TRBJ1-1, the V gene TRBV18; unclear D gene. There are 16 residues in the CDR3. The V end lost 3 bases, the J end lost 6 bases, and 20 bases lay between the germline ends. CDR1 is KGHSH, CDR2 LQKENI, per germline. The CDR3 DNA sequence: TGTGCCAGCTCACCTCAGAAGATGGGAAAGCTGGCTGAAGCTTTCTTT. This codes for CASSPQKMGKLAEAFF.

This chain uses TRBV7-6 with TRBJ2-5, with 7 bases aligning to TRBD1. CDR1 and CDR2 from the germline V gene are SGHVS and FNYEAQ. V gave up 1 base and J gave up 5 bases; unmatched junction bases: 7. This CDR3 contains 15 residues. The CDR3 here is CASSLGVGGLETQYF. DNA of the CDR3: TGTGCCAGCAGCTTAGGGGTAGGGGGCCTTGAGACCCAGTACTTC.

The V call is TRBV9, the J call TRBJ2-5; 11 bases fit TRBD2. Per germline, CDR1 SGDLS and CDR2 YYNGEE. The CDR3 contains 16 residues. V was pared by 3 bases and J by 1 base, with 5 bases of the junction left unmatched. The CDR3 loop reads CASSALAGGAQETQYF. In DNA form, the CDR3 reads TGTGCCAGCAGCGCCCTAGCGGGAGGTGCCCAAGAGACCCAGTACTTC.

The genes are TRBV5-1 and TRBJ2-3; possible D gene TRBD1, 6 bases. Per germline, CDR1 SGHRS and CDR2 YFSETQ. Trimming stripped 0 bases from V and 4 bases from J, with 9 bases between. This CDR3 has 14 residues. The CDR3, as DNA: TGCGCCAGCAGCTTGGTTCAGGGGTCAGATACGCAGTATTTT. Amino acids: CASSLVQGSDTQYF.

The chain has TRBV28 and TRBJ1-5, with D unresolved. CDR3 length: 14 residues. The germline V and J ends were trimmed by 4 bases and 2 bases, with 9 bases remaining between them. Germline V CDR1 and CDR2: MDHEN, SYDVKM. CDR3 bases: TGTGCCAGCAGTTGGGATTTTGGCAATCAGCCCCAGCATTTT. Translated: CASSWDFGNQPQHF.

This clone was observed a handful of times. This sequence joins TRBV11-3 and TRBJ2-2; unclear D gene. In germline, CDR1 is SGHNT, CDR2 YENEEA. Trimming removed 6 bases at V and 10 bases at J, with 12 bases between. The CDR3 covers 12 residues. CDR3 DNA: TGTGCCAGCAGTCGCACTGCTGCGGAGCTGTTTTTT. Translation: CASSRTAAELFF.

About this clone itself: This same CDR3 is encoded by further DNA sequences in the sample. The chain has TRBV18 and TRBJ1-1; perhaps TRBD1 as D (5 bases). The V gene lost 3 bases and the J gene lost 1 base, with 9 bases spanning the gap. The length of the CDR3 is 14 residues. The germline V gene has CDR1 KGHSH and CDR2 LQKENI. The DNA for the CDR3 is TGTGCCAGCTCACCGGGGCAGGCGAACACTGAAGCTTTCTTT. Protein sequence: CASSPGQANTEAFF.

In the case of this clone: The sample has other DNA sequences that encode this CDR3 too. This chain uses TRBV18 with TRBJ2-5, with D tentatively TRBD2 (6 bases). The CDR3 length is 14 residues. Trimming removed 2 bases at V and 2 bases at J, with 9 bases between. Germline V lookup: CDR1 KGHSH, CDR2 LQKENI. The DNA of the CDR3 is TGTGCCAGCTCACCAAAAGGGACTCAAGAGACCCAGTACTTC. Protein product: CASSPKGTQETQYF.

The V call is TRBV19, the J call TRBJ2-7, with TRBD1 matching over 7 bases. The germline gives CDR1 LNHDA, CDR2 SQIVND (reference sequence). The CDR3 spans 15 residues. Trimming took 3 bases from V and 2 from J; bases not matched to a gene: 7. DNA for the CDR3: TGTGCCAGTAGTATCCAACCAAGGGGGCCCTACGAGCAGTACTTC. It yields the protein CASSIQPRGPYEQYF.

This chain joins TRBV10-1 and TRBJ2-7, with TRBD2 as a possible D gene (6 bases). CDR1 is WNHNN and CDR2 is SYGVQD in the germline V gene (reference sequence). The CDR3 length is 14 residues. V was cut by 4 bases and J by 6 bases, with 16 bases left in between. The CDR3 nucleotides read TGCGCCAGCAGTGGACCGGGACTCCCTTTCGAGCAGTACTTC. Amino acid sequence: CASSGPGLPFEQYF.